Sequencing of this T cell receptor (beta chain) was carried out in a study of T cells in Graves' hyperthyroidism and ophthalmopathy. Whole-study results and caveats: The authors' 13 V-J model separated ophthalmopathy from stable hyperthyroidism.

The V and J ends lost 5 bases and 4 bases respectively, with 9 bases between them. The CDR3 extends over 12 amino acids. The germline V gene encodes CDR1 WSHSY and CDR2 SAAADI. This clonotype occurred a few times. Its cognate antigen is unknown. TCR beta CDR3 regions were amplified from RNA. The primer set for the first-round RT-PCR of the TCR CDR3 was HTBI. TCRdb reanalysed the multiplex PCR reads using MiXCR and keeps one entry per CDR3 protein. The sample includes roughly 300,000 distinct CDR3 sequences, approximately 15% of them seen just once. Sequenced sample: blood. The chain has TRBV10-2 and TRBJ2-7; no reliable D call. This receptor was obtained from a woman between 25 and 40 years old with Graves' hyperthyroidism. The chain's CDR3 is CASSPQVYEQYF. The CDR3 DNA is TGCGCCAGCAGTCCCCAGGTATACGAGCAGTACTTC.